This T cell receptor beta chain was sequenced during a study of CD8+CD57+ T cells in acquired aplastic anemia. Study context: The DNA of sorted CD4+ and CD8+ cells averaged 3.2 ug.

Patients chosen for sequencing had CD8+CD57+ cells that had expanded, as shown by flow cytometry. TCR beta VDJ and CDR3 profiles were obtained from a genomic DNA template. Using its own MiXCR run on the reads, TCRdb lists one record per CDR3 protein. The sample yields about 95,000 distinct CDR3 sequences, less than 75% seen once. Germline CDR1 reads SGHAT; CDR2 reads FQDESV (reference sequence). The ends were cut back, 5 bases at V and 3 bases at J, with 17 bases in the middle. CDR3 length: 15 residues. The source is a human donor with aplastic anemia. The chain has TRBV11-1 and TRBJ2-7; weak D call: TRBD2 (6 bases). Sequences were obtained from sorted CD4+, CD8+, or CD8+CD57+ T cells (not recorded which) from PBMCs. The CDR3 region is CASSVSGTESYEQYF. Written as DNA, the CDR3 is TGTGCCAGCAGCGTATCCGGGACTGAAAGCTACGAGCAGTACTTC.